This entry is about one T cell receptor beta chain. Its antigen remains unidentified. Germline V gene data show CDR1 as GTSNPN and CDR2 as SVGIG (reference sequence). CDR3 size: 15 residues. V gave up 2 bases and J gave up 1 base, with 15 bases separating them. One to two pinch biopsies were taken from the rectum during colonoscopy. This sample stems from a study of pediatric ulcerative colitis. Overall study results and limits: Total lymphocyte DNA, not sorted subsets, was the template. Clonal expansions reduced rectal repertoire diversity in acute severe colitis. Substantially fewer templates came from a couple of patients' blood samples.

The survey-level immunoSEQ assay was used. Here immunoSEQ multiplex PCR was the method, and the copy in TCRdb shows in-frame clones only, minus some. In the table there are some 24,000 clones, 55% to 75% of which are singletons. Sequenced material: gut tissue. The rearrangement links TRBV30 to TRBJ2-7; no clear D gene. The clonotype originates from a boy under 18 with severe ulcerative colitis. CDR3: CAWSSPVKISYEQYF. The CDR3 bases are TGTGCCTGGAGTTCCCCTGTAAAAATATCCTACGAGCAGTACTTC.